This entry lists 9 T cell receptor delta chains sequenced from one sample in a study of γδ T cells in repeated Plasmodium falciparum infection (dated by TCRdb to about 2021). The library was obtained by multiplex PCR. Reads for this sample came from an Illumina MiSeq. In TCRdb, clones were called once more from the public reads by CATT, and rows of identical DNA were later combined. Present in this sample are 50,000 or so delta-chain clones, 1.6% of which were seen just once. The ten largest clonotypes hold over 7% of the sample. For bulk TCR repertoire analysis, Vgamma9/Vdelta2+ and Vdelta2-negative gammadelta T cell populations were flow-sorted out of peripheral blood mononuclear cells. Material for sequencing was gamma-delta T cells from blood. The receptor source for this set is a pool of human donors (malaria-infected and uninfected, not separated).

This clone was recorded a few times. A much bigger clone sits one base away, suggesting this may be a read error. The same CDR3 arises from other DNA sequences in this sample as well. The chain uses TRDV2 and TRDJ1; 8 positions agree with TRDD3. The J gene was not available in TCRdb and was assigned here by matching the DNA to germline segments. This CDR3 comprises 16 residues. Germline assignment: CDR1 GEAIGNYY and CDR2 EKD. CDR3 loop: CACDTLGGTYTDKLIF. The CDR3 DNA sequence: TGTGCCTGCGACACACTGGGGGGTACGTACACCGATAAACTCATCTTT.

This clone was observed a few times. The protein that TCRdb holds for this DNA derives from a much larger clone and differs from the translated DNA at residue 6, which likely indicates a read error; the protein shown here is translated from the DNA. The chain joins TRDV1 to TRDJ2; tentatively, D is TRDD3 (6 bases). TCRdb lists no J gene, so it was determined here by aligning the DNA to germline. V was shortened by 5 bases and J by 11 bases, with 27 bases between the two germline ends. The CDR3 spans 17 residues. Looked up from germline, CDR1 is TSWWSYY and CDR2 is QGS. The CDR3 sequence: CALGPELGPSREAQLFF. For the CDR3, the DNA is TGTGCTCTTGGGCCTGAGCTGGGGCCCAGTAGGGAGGCCCAACTCTTCTTT.

This clone occurred many times. The rearrangement uses TRDV2 and TRDJ1; D is possibly TRDD3 (6 bases). Trimming removed 0 bases from V and 6 bases from J, with 25 bases in between. The CDR3 runs 18 residues. CDR1 and CDR2 (germline): GEAIGNYY, EKD. This CDR3 reads CACDTEFGLLTTGNKLIF. The CDR3 nucleotides are TGTGCCTGTGACACCGAATTCGGCCTTCTCACTACTGGGAATAAACTCATCTTT.

This clone turned up a few times. The protein given by TCRdb reflects a much larger clone and differs at residue 16 from this DNA's translation, likely from a read error; the protein shown is the DNA's translation. There is no J gene call, but TRDV1 is given as the V gene; the tabulated D call, TRDD3, remains unverified against the DNA. CDR1 and CDR2 (germline): TSWWSYY, QGS. This CDR3 has 17 residues. The CDR3 sequence: CALGGPPWGILWAKLTF. CDR3 in DNA: TGTGCTCTTGGGGGGCCCCCCTGGGGGATACTTTGGGCTAAACTCACCTTT.

The chain couples TRDV1 to TRDJ1; 12 nucleotides match TRDD3. TCRdb carries no J gene annotation; the J gene was assigned here by matching the DNA with germline. The CDR3 spans 18 residues. Trimming at V came to 5 bases and at J to 0 bases, leaving 10 bases not matched to a gene. Germline V gene lookup returns CDR1 TSWWSYY and CDR2 QGS. The CDR3 here is CALGTSYWGIHYTDKLIF. CDR3 bases: TGTGCTCTTGGGACTTCCTACTGGGGGATACACTACACCGATAAACTCATCTTT.

This clone was picked up a small number of times. A far larger clone is one base from this, pointing to a likely read error. Other DNA sequences in the same sample also yield this CDR3. This sequence joins TRDV1 and TRDJ1, with TRDD3 matching over 12 bases. As TCRdb names no J gene, one was assigned here on the basis of a DNA match to germline. Germline values: CDR1 TSWWSYY, CDR2 QGS. This CDR3 comprises 23 residues. CDR3 loop: CALGRRVVTRKLGDTPSTDKLIF. The CDR3 region has the DNA TGTGCCCTTGGGAGAAGGGTAGTTACCCGAAAACTGGGGGATACTCCCAGTACCGATAAACTCATCTTT.

This clone was recorded a few times. A far larger clone is off by one base, so a read error is likely. Other DNA sequences in this specimen translate into the identical CDR3. V gene TRDV1 combines with J gene TRDJ1, with D tentatively TRDD3 (5 bases). This CDR3 contains 19 residues. Germline V gene sequence: CDR1 TSWWSYY, CDR2 QGS. Deletions cut 2 bases from V and 9 bases from J, with 31 bases between. DNA of the CDR3: TGTGCTCTTGGGGAATTCTCTAAAAGATTCCGTACTGGTTTTAAGGAACTCATCTTT. Encoded protein: CALGEFSKRFRTGFKELIF.

Concerning this clone: The TCRdb record carries a much larger clone's protein, which differs from this DNA's translation at residue 18; a read error is the likely cause, and the protein listed here is the DNA translation. The chain couples TRDV2 to TRDJ1; D might be TRDD3 (10 bases). TCRdb carries no J gene annotation; the J gene was assigned here by matching the DNA with germline. Trimming removed 3 bases at V and 3 bases at J, with 40 bases between. This CDR3 contains 23 residues. The germline gives CDR1 GEAIGNYY, CDR2 EKD. CDR3 nucleotide sequence: TGTGCCTGTGACTCCCTTTTCCTTCCTACAGTGGGGGATACTCGAGCCTATGCCGATAAACTCATCTTT. It specifies CACDSLFLPTVGDTRAYADKLIF.

Remarks on this clone: The translation of this DNA and the TCRdb protein of a much larger clone differ at residue 10, probably owing to a read error; the protein shown here is translated from the DNA. The chain uses TRDV1 and TRDJ1, with 12 positions matching TRDD3. Per germline, CDR1 TSWWSYY and CDR2 QGS. The V gene end was trimmed by 2 bases and the J gene end by 2 bases; junction bases not matched to a gene: 21. CDR3 length: 22 amino acids. CDR3 in amino acids: CALGESFSSLLLGDTGTDKLIF. The CDR3 DNA reads as TGTGCTCTTGGGGAATCCTTCTCTTCCTTGCTACTGGGGGATACTGGGACCGATAAACTCATCTTT.